This note documents a single TCR beta chain sequence. Its antigen is still unknown. It has no much larger one-base neighbor in the sample; base qualities were not kept. For sequencing of the TCRbeta CDR3 region, genomic DNA was extracted from the sorted cells. The immunoSEQ Assay was used to sequence the TCRbeta CDR3 regions. As stored in TCRdb, this immuneACCESS dataset retains in-frame rearrangements with V and J assigned. A fraction of the clones does not appear; measured against another copy, unresolved V genes explain less than half of the discrepancy, and the remainder lacks a known reason. This sample comprises about 93,000 clones, approximately 94% of them detected only once. Around 2.5% of the sample is in the top ten clones. The trial excluded patients who had a history of autoimmune disease or were on systemic immunosuppression. Peripheral blood for TCR sequencing was collected from all dose cohorts at baseline, on cycle 4 day 1, and on cycle 7 day 1. The samples were drawn from a first-in-human, open-label, multicenter phase I dose-escalation trial of ivuxolimab. Adults with locally advanced or metastatic melanoma, renal cell carcinoma, hepatocellular carcinoma or head and neck squamous cell carcinoma were enrolled in the trial. Before TCR sequencing, CD4+ T cells and CD8+ T cells from peripheral blood were sorted into separate populations.

The data were taken from a study of OX40 agonist ivuxolimab in advanced cancers. About the full investigation: Ivuxolimab was a fully human IgG2 agonistic monoclonal antibody targeting the costimulatory receptor OX40 (CD134). Intravenous ivuxolimab was administered to patients every 2 weeks at six dose levels: 0.01, 0.1, 0.3, 1.5, 3 and 10 mg/kg. Among the roughly 52 dose-escalation patients, around 19 had hepatocellular carcinoma, 15 or so melanoma, 9 renal cell carcinoma and 9 head and neck cancer. The dose-escalation cohort was 82.7% male with a mean age of roughly 62 years, ranging from roughly 20 to 80. Patients were allowed to have had prior anti-PD-1, anti-PD-L1 or anti-CTLA-4 therapy, and 40% of the dose-escalation patients had been treated with checkpoint inhibitors. Partial responses were achieved by three dose-escalation patients, of whom one had hepatocellular carcinoma and two had cutaneous melanoma. The purpose of peripheral TCRbeta sequencing was to test whether ivuxolimab changed TCR sequence diversity and led to clonal T-cell expansion. The paper covers the monotherapy dose-escalation part of the phase I ivuxolimab trial, which included N ≈ 54 patients. Broad study findings and their caveats: Low levels of normalized T-cell clonal expansion were also seen in some nonresponding patients. The antigen specificity of the clonally expanded peripheral T cells was not determined. On average, CD8+ T cells showed more expanded clones than CD4+ T cells after ivuxolimab. At doses of 0.1 to 3.0 mg/kg, clonal expansion of both CD4+ and CD8+ T cells in blood was seen between baseline and week 6. Partial responders in the 0.1-3.0 mg/kg groups had among the lowest normalized peripheral clonal expansion, especially among CD8+ T cells.

The germline V gene sets CDR1 to SGHVS and CDR2 to FQNEAQ. From its cysteine to its phenylalanine, the CDR3 spans 15 amino acids. Only the CDR3 DNA is retained, 45 bases long and in frame from the first base. Trimming costs V 5 bases and J 2 bases, and their ends lie 13 bases apart. The receptor was isolated from an adult with an advanced solid tumor such as melanoma, head and neck, liver or kidney cancer. This chain is built from TRBV7-8 and TRBJ2-1; the D gene is perhaps TRBD2, on 5 matching bases. The sequencing used CD4+ or CD8+ T cells sorted from blood, collected in a trial of the OX40 agonist ivuxolimab. CDR3 protein: CASSLGVLTYNEQFF. The nucleotides are TGTGCCAGCAGCCTCGGGGTCCTAACCTACAATGAGCAGTTCTTC.